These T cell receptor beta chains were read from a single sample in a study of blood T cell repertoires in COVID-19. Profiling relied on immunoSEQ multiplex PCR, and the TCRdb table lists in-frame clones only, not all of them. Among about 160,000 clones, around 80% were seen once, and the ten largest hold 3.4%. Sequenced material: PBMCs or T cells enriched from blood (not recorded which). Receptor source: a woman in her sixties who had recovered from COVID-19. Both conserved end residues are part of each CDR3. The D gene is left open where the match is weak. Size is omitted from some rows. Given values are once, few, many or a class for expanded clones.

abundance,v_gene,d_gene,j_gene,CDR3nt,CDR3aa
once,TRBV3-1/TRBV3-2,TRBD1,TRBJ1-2,TGTGCCAGCAACCAAAGTGACAGGGTCCGCTATGGCTACACCTTC,CASNQSDRVRYGYTF
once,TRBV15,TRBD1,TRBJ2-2,TGTGCCACCAGCGAGACGGGACAGGGGGCGCGGCGGACCGGGGAGCTGTTTTTT,CATSETGQGARRTGELFF
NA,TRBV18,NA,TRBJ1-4,TGTGCCAGCTCACGCGACATGGCCACTAATGAAAAACTGTTTTTT,CASSRDMATNEKLFF
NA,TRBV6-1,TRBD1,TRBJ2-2,TGTGCCAGCAGTGTTATTAAACAGGGGGCTCGTAGCACCGGGGAGCTGTTTTTT,CASSVIKQGARSTGELFF
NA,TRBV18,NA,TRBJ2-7,TGTGCCAGCTCACCTGGCCAGGGAATCTACGAGCAGTACTTC,CASSPGQGIYEQYF
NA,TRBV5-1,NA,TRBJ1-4,TGCGCCAGCAGCTTCAGGGCATCTGGTGAAAAACTGTTTTTT,CASSFRASGEKLFF
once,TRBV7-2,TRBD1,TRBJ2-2,TGTGCCAGCAGCTTACTAGGGGGCACGAACACCGGGGAGCTGTTTTTT,CASSLLGGTNTGELFF
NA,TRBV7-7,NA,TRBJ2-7,TGTGCCAGCAGCCGCCGACGACAGGTCTCCTACGAGCAGTACTTC,CASSRRRQVSYEQYF
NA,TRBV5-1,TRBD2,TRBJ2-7,TGCGCCAGCAGCTTGGGACTAGCGGGGAACTACGAGCAGTACTTC,CASSLGLAGNYEQYF
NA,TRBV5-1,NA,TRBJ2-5,TGCGCCAGCAGCTTGGTAGGGGCCGAAGGGGAGACCCAGTACTTC,CASSLVGAEGETQYF
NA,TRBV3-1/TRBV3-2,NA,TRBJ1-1,TGTGCCAGCAGCTCGGGACTCGGTAGAGCTTTCTTT,CASSSGLGRAFF
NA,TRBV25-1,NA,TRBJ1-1,TGTGCCAGCAGTTTAAAGGGGGGGGTTGAAGCTTTCTTT,CASSLKGGVEAFF
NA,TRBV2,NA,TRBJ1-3,TGTGCCAGCAGTGACAGGGGAGCTGGAAACACCATATATTTT,CASSDRGAGNTIYF
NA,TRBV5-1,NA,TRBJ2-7,TGCGCCAGCAGCTTGGTCCGGGGCGGCGGGATTAACGAGCAGTACTTC,CASSLVRGGGINEQYF
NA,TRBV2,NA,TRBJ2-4,TGTGCCAGCACCCCAGGGGTAGCCAAAAACATTCAGTACTTC,CASTPGVAKNIQYF
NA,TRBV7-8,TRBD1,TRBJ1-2,TGTGCCAGCAGCTTAGCGCGGGACAGTGGGAAATATGGCTACACCTTC,CASSLARDSGKYGYTF
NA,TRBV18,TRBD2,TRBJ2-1,TGTGCCAGCTCCGGACTAGCGGGCTACCTCAATGAGCAGTTCTTC,CASSGLAGYLNEQFF
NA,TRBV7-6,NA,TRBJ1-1,TGTGCCAGCAGCTCGGGGTCCTCCCTCACTGAAGCTTTCTTT,CASSSGSSLTEAFF
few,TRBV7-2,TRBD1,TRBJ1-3,TGTGCCAGCAGCTTACCAGGGGGCGGAAACACCATATATTTT,CASSLPGGGNTIYF
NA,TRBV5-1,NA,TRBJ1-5,TGCGCCAGCAGCTTCGGAGATAGCAATCAGCCCCAGCATTTT,CASSFGDSNQPQHF
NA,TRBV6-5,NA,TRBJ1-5,TGTGCCAGCGGGGGCGCAGGTCAGCCCCAGCATTTT,CASGGAGQPQHF
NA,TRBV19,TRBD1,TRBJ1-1,TGTGCCAGTGGACAGGGGGGGACGAACACTGAAGCTTTCTTT,CASGQGGTNTEAFF
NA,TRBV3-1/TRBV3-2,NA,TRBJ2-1,TGTGCCAGCAGCCAAGCACGGTCAGGCCCCCATGAGCAGTTCTTC,CASSQARSGPHEQFF
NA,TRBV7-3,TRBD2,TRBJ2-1,TGTGCCAGCAGCTTAACGGGACTAGCGGATTACAATGAGCAGTTCTTC,CASSLTGLADYNEQFF
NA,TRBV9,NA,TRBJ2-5,TGTGCCAGCAGTCGGGGGTCCCCGGAGACCCAGTACTTC,CASSRGSPETQYF
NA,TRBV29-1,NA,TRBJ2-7,TGCAGCGTCGGAATCCGGGACACCCCCTACGAGCAGTACTTC,CSVGIRDTPYEQYF
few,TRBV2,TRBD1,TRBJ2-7,TGTGCCGGGGGACAGCGCTACGAGCAGTACTTC,CAGGQRYEQYF
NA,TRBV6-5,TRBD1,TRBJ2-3,TGTGCCAGCATAAGGGACAGGATCACAGATACGCAGTATTTT,CASIRDRITDTQYF
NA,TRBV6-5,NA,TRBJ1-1,TGTGCCAGCAGTTACCGACAGATCGGCACTGAAGCTTTCTTT,CASSYRQIGTEAFF
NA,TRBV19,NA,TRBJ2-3,TGTGCCAGTAGTATCCCCGGGCAGGGGATTTCCACAGATACGCAGTATTTT,CASSIPGQGISTDTQYF
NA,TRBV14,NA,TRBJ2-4,TGTGCCAGCAGCGAGTGGTCAGCCAAAAACATTCAGTACTTC,CASSEWSAKNIQYF
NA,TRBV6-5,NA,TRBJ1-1,TGTGCCAGCAGTTACTCAGGGGCAGCCGAAGCTTTCTTT,CASSYSGAAEAFF
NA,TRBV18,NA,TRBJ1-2,TGTGCCAGCTCACCAAACGGACAGTTAGCTAACTATGGCTACACCTTC,CASSPNGQLANYGYTF
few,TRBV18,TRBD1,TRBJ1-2,TGTGCCAGCTCATCGCCGGGACAGGGGGCATATGGCTACACCTTC,CASSSPGQGAYGYTF
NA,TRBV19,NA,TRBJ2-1,TGTGCCAGTAGCGATCCAGCAGGGGTGGGGGTTAATGAGCAGTTCTTC,CASSDPAGVGVNEQFF
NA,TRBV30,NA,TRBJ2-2,TGTGCCTGGAGTGTATCGAGAGACACCGGGGAGCTGTTTTTT,CAWSVSRDTGELFF
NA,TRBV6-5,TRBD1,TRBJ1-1,TGTGCCAGCAGGACAGGGGTAGCCACTGAAGCTTTCTTT,CASRTGVATEAFF
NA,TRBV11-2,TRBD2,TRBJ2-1,TGTGCCAGCAGCTTGGCAACCGGGACTAGCATCAATGAGCAGTTCTTC,CASSLATGTSINEQFF
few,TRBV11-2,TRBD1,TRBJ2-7,TGTGCCAGCAGCGACCCGGGACAGGGCCTCTCCTACGAGCAGTACTTC,CASSDPGQGLSYEQYF
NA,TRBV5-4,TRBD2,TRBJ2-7,TGTGCCAGCAGCTTGGACCAGCGGGGGGGCCTCGAGCAGTACTTC,CASSLDQRGGLEQYF
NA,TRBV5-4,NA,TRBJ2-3,TGTGCCAGCAGCTTGGATGGTAGCGGCACAGATACGCAGTATTTT,CASSLDGSGTDTQYF
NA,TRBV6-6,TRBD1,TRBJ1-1,TGTGCCAGCAGGCCCGGGACAGGGGTTAGAAACACTGAAGCTTTCTTT,CASRPGTGVRNTEAFF
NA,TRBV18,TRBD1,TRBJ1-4,TGTGCCAGCTCACCACCGACAGGGGATGAAAAACTGTTTTTT,CASSPPTGDEKLFF
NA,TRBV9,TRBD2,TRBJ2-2,TGTGCCAGCAGCGTAATGTTAGGTCCGGGGAGACTAGCGGGGACCGGGGAGCTGTTTTTT,CASSVMLGPGRLAGTGELFF
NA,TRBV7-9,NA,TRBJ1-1,TGTGCCAGCAGCACAGGGTTGGTCACTGAAGCTTTCTTT,CASSTGLVTEAFF
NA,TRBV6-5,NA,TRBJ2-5,TGTGCCAGCAGTACAGGGTTGGAGACCCAGTACTTC,CASSTGLETQYF
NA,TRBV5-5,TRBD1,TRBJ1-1,TGTGCCAGCAGCTCGGCGGGACAGATAAACACTGAAGCTTTCTTT,CASSSAGQINTEAFF
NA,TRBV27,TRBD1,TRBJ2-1,TGTGCCAGCAAAACGTCTAGACAGGGGAAAAGCTACAATGAGCAGTTCTTC,CASKTSRQGKSYNEQFF
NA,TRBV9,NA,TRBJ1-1,TGTGCCAGCAGCGTAGCGGCAGGGGAATCGGAAGCTTTCTTT,CASSVAAGESEAFF
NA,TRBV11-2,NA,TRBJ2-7,TGTGCCAGCAGCTTCCGACTCTCCTACGAGCAGTACTTC,CASSFRLSYEQYF
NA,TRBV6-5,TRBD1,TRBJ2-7,TGTGCCAGCAGCACGTCAGACAGGGGGATCCACGAGCAGTACTTC,CASSTSDRGIHEQYF
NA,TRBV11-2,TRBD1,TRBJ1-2,TGTGCCAGCAGCCGGATGGAGCAGGGGGCTGTCTATGGCTACACCTTC,CASSRMEQGAVYGYTF
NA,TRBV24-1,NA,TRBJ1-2,TGTGCCACCAGTGATCAGGGTATATTTTCTAACTATGGCTACACCTTC,CATSDQGIFSNYGYTF
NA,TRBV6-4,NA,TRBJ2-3,TGTGCCAGCAGTGCTAGCGGCACAGATACGCAGTATTTT,CASSASGTDTQYF